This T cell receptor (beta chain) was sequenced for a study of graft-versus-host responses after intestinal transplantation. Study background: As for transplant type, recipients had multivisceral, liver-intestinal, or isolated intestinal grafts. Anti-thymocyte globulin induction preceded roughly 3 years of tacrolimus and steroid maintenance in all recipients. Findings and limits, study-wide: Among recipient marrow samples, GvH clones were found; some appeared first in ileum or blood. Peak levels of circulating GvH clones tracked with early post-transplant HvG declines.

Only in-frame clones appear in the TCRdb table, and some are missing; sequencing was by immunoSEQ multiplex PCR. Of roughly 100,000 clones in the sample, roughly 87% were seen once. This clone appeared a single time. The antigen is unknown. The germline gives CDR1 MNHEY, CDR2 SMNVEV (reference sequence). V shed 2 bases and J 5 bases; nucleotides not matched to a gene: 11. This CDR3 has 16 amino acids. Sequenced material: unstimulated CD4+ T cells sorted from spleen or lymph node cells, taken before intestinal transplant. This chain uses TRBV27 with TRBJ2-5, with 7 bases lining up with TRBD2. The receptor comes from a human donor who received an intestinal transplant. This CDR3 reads CASSLGGRVRRETQYF. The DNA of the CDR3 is TGTGCCAGCAGTTTAGGAGGGAGGGTGAGACGGGAGACCCAGTACTTC.